This entry is about one TCR beta chain. Germline V CDR1 and CDR2: KGHDR, SFDVKD. This CDR3 spans 19 amino acids. Trimming at V came to 4 bases and at J to 8 bases, leaving 15 bases not matched to a gene. This entry comes from a study of blood T cell repertoires in COVID-19. Original methodology: Amplifying reference gene primers gave estimates of nucleated cell counts. The protocol was immunoSEQ multiplex PCR, while the TCRdb copy is restricted to in-frame clones and leaves out a portion. V and J calls and clone size follow that table, whereas D and trimming were derived from the DNA. The sample includes about 300,000 clones, around four fifths of them seen just once.

The sequencing sample was made of peripheral blood. The chain links TRBV24-1 to TRBJ2-1; TRBD2 aligns across 14 bases. The sequence derives from a woman between 50 and 59 years old with acute or convalescent COVID-19. The DNA of the CDR3 is TGTGCCACCAGTGACTCCGGGACTAGCGGGAGTAAGGTCGGCCATGAGCAGTTCTTC. Encoded protein: CATSDSGTSGSKVGHEQFF.